These T cell receptor beta chains were read from a single sample in a study of CD8+CD57+ T cells in acquired aplastic anemia. One entry per CDR3 protein results from TCRdb running MiXCR on the reads. The sample includes 200,000 or so distinct CDR3 sequences, about three fifths of them seen just once. The sequenced material came from sorted CD4+, CD8+, or CD8+CD57+ T cells (not recorded which) from PBMCs. The receptor set was obtained from a human donor with severe aplastic anemia or a healthy control (not recorded which). CDR3s include the opening cysteine and the closing phenylalanine or tryptophan. D genes are given only for firm matches. Clone size is shown for a subset of rows, as once, few, many or a class of expanded clone.

d_gene	j_gene	abundance	v_gene	CDR3nt	CDR3aa
NA	TRBJ2-1	NA	TRBV24-1	TGTGCCACCAGTGATTTTAAGAACAATGAGCAGTTCTTC	CATSDFKNNEQFF
NA	TRBJ2-7	NA	TRBV20-1	TGCAGTGCTAGTAAGCCGGGACTCGGGTACGAGCAGTACTTC	CSASKPGLGYEQYF
NA	TRBJ2-7	NA	TRBV5-1	TGCGCCAGCAGCTTGGAGAGCGCCTACGAGCAGTACTTC	CASSLESAYEQYF
NA	TRBJ2-1	once	TRBV10-2	TGCGCCAGCAGGATGACGGACAATGAGCAGTTCTTC	CASRMTDNEQFF
TRBD2	TRBJ2-7	NA	TRBV7-2	TGTGCCAGCAGCCCAGCGGGATTGGCCTACGAGCAGTACTTC	CASSPAGLAYEQYF
NA	TRBJ2-1	NA	TRBV29-1	TGCAGCTTCTGCCTCGAGGGAATTGCCAATGAGCAGTTCTTC	CSFCLEGIANEQFF
TRBD1	TRBJ1-2	NA	TRBV19	TGTGCCAGTAGGGCGGGGACAGGGGGCCTTTCCGCTGTTGGCTACACCTTC	CASRAGTGGLSAVGYTF
NA	TRBJ2-1	NA	TRBV11-3	TGTGCCAGCAGCTTGTCGGGCCAGGGTGTCCACAATGAGCAGTTCTTC	CASSLSGQGVHNEQFF
NA	TRBJ2-3	NA	TRBV2	TGTGCCAGCAATCAACTAGGGGGGATAACAGATACGCAGTATTTT	CASNQLGGITDTQYF
NA	TRBJ1-6	NA	TRBV5-1	TGTGCCAGCAGCTTGGTAGGCAGGGGTAATTCACCCCTCCACTTT	CASSLVGRGNSPLHF
NA	TRBJ2-3	NA	TRBV19	TGTGCCAGTAGTATAAGGCTAGCGAGCACAGATACGCAGTATTTT	CASSIRLASTDTQYF
NA	TRBJ1-2	NA	TRBV10-3	TGTGCCAGCCGAGGTCTACAGAGAGCTAACTATGGCTACACCTTC	CASRGLQRANYGYTF
NA	TRBJ2-2	NA	TRBV29-1	TGCAGCGTTTATGTCGGGGAGCTGTTTTTT	CSVYVGELFF
TRBD2	TRBJ2-5	NA	TRBV2	TGTGCCACCGCCGGCGGGAGGTGGGAGACCCAGTACTTC	CATAGGRWETQYF
NA	TRBJ1-4	NA	TRBV7-2	TGTGCCAGCAGCTTAGGCCCGGGGGCGGGTGAAAAACTGTTTTTT	CASSLGPGAGEKLFF
NA	TRBJ2-7	many	TRBV25-1	TGTGCCAGCAACGACGGGACCTCCTGGGAGCAGTACTTC	CASNDGTSWEQYF
NA	TRBJ2-7	few	TRBV5-1	TGCGCCAGCAGGGTCATAGTTGGACAGACCTACGAGCAGTACTTC	CASRVIVGQTYEQYF
NA	TRBJ2-1	NA	TRBV9	TGTGCCAGCAGCGGAAGGGGGGGAGTTGCCTACAATGAGCAGTTCTTC	CASSGRGGVAYNEQFF